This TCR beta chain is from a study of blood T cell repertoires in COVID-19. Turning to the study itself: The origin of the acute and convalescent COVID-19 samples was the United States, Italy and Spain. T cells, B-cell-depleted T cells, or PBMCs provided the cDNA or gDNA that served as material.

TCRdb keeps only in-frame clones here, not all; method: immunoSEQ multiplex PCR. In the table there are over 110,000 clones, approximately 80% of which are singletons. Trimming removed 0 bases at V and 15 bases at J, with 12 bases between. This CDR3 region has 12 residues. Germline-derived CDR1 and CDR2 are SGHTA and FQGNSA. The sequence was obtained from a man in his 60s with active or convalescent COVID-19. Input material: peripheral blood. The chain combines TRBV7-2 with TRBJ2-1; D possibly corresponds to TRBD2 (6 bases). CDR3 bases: TGTGCCAGCAGCTTAGCGCTAGGGACTCTGTTCTTC. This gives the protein CASSLALGTLFF.